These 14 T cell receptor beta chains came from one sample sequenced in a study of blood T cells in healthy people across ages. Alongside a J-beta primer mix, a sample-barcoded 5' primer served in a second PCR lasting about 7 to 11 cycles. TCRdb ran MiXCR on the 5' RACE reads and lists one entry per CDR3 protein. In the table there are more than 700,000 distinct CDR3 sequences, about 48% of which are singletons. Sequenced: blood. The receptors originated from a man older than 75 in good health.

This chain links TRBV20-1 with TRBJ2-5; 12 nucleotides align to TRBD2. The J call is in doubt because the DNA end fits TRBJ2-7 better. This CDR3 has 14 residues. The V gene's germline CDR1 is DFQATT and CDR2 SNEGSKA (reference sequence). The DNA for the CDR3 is TGCAGTGCTCTCGCTACTAGCGGGAGGTACGAGCAGTACTTC. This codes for CSALATSGRYEQYF.

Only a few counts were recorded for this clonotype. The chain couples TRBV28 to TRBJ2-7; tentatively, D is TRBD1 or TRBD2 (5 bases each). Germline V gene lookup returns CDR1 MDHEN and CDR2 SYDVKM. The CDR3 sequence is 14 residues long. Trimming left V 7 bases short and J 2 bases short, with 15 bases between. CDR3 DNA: TGTGCCAGCAACCGGGACGTCCATCCCTACGAGCAGTACTTC. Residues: CASNRDVHPYEQYF.

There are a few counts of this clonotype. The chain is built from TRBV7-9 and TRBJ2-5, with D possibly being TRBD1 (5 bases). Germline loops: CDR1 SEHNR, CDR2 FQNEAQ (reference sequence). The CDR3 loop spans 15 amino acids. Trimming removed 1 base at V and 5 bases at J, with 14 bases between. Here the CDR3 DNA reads TGTGCCAGCAGCTTAGACAGGTCAAATTCGGAGACCCAGTACTTC. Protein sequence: CASSLDRSNSETQYF.

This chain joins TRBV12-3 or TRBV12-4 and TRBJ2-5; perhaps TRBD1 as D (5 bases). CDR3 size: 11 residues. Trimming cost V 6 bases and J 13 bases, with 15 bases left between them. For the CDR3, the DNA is TGTGCCAGCAGCCTGACGGAGACAGCGTACTTC. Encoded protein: CASSLTETAYF.

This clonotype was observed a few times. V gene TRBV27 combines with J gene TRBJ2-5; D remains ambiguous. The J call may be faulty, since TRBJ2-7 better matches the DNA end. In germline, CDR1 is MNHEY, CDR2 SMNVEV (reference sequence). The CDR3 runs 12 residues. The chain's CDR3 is CASSLPLGEQYF. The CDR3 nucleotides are TGTGCCAGCAGTTTACCTCTTGGCGAGCAGTACTTC.

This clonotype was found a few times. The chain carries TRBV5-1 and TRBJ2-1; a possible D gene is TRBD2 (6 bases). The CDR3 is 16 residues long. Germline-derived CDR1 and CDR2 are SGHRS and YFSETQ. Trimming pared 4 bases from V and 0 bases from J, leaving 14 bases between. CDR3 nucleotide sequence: TGCGCCAGCAGCCAGCAGGTCGGGAGCTCCTACAATGAGCAGTTCTTC. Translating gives CASSQQVGSSYNEQFF. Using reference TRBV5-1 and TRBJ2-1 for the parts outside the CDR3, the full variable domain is KAGVTQTPRYLIKTRGQQVTLSCSPISGHRSVSWYQQTPGQGLQFLFEYFSETQRNKGNFPGRFSGRQFSNSRSEMNVSTLELGDSALYLCASSQQVGSSYNEQFFGPGTRLTVL.

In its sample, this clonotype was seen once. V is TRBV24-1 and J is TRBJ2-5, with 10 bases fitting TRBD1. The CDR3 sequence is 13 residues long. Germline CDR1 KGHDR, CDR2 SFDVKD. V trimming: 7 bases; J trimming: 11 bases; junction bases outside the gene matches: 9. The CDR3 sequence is CATSRQGAREQYF. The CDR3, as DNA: TGTGCCACCAGCAGACAGGGGGCGCGTGAGCAGTACTTC.

This chain's CDR3 is CASIVSGRARLAQYF. As DNA, the CDR3 is TGTGCCAGCATAGTTTCCGGACGGGCCCGCCTGGCCCAGTACTTC. The chain is built from TRBV4-2 and TRBJ2-7; D is unresolved. The ends were cut back, 7 bases at V and 10 bases at J, with 26 bases in the middle. Germline CDR1 reads LGHNA; CDR2 reads YNFKEQ. CDR3 size: 15 residues.

CDR3 nucleotides: TGCAGTGCTAGCGCGCCCCCTAAGGGAGAGACCCAGTACTTC. Encoded protein: CSASAPPKGETQYF. The chain joins TRBV20-1 to TRBJ2-5; the D is unclear. The CDR3 has 14 residues. Trimming took off 3 bases at V and 4 bases at J, with 15 bases between the two ends. Germline values: CDR1 DFQATT, CDR2 SNEGSKA (reference sequence).

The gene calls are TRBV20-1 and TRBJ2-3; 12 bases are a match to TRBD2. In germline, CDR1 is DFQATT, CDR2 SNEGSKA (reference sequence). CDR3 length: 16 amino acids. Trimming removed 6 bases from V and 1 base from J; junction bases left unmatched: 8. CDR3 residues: CSATSSGRGGTDTQYF. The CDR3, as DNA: TGCAGTGCAACCTCTAGCGGGAGGGGGGGCACAGATACGCAGTATTTT.

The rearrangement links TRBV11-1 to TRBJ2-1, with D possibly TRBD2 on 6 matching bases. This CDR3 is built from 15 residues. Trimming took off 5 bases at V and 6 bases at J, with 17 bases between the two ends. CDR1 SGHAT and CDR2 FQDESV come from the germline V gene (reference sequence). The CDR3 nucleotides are TGTGCCAGCAGCACCGACGGGACTCGGCGCAATGAGCAGTTCTTC. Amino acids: CASSTDGTRRNEQFF. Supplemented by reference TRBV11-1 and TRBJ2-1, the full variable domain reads EAEVAQSPRYKITEKSQAVAFWCDPISGHATLYWYRQILGQGPELLVQFQDESVVDDSQLPKDRFSAERLKGVDSTLKIQPAELGDSAMYLCASSTDGTRRNEQFFGPGTRLTVL.

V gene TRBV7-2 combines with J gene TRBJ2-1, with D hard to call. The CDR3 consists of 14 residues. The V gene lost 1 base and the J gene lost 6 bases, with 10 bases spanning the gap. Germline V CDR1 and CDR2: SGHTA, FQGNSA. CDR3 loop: CASSLGLVPNEQFF. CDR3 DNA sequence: TGTGCCAGCAGCTTAGGGCTAGTCCCCAATGAGCAGTTCTTC.

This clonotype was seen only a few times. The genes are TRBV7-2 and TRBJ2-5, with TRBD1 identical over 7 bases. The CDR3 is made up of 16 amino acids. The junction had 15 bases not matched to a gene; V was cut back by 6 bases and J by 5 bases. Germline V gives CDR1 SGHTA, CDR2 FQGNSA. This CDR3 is CASSPIRQGGSETQYF. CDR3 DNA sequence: TGTGCCAGCAGTCCAATACGACAGGGCGGATCGGAGACCCAGTACTTC.

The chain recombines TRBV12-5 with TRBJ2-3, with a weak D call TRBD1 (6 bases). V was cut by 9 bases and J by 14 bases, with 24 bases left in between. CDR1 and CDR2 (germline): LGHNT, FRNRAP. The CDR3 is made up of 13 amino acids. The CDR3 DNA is TGTGCTAGCGAGCAGAGGGGGTACAGATACGCGTATTTT. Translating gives CASEQRGYRYAYF.